This entry concerns a single TCR beta chain. The data derive from a study of blood T cell repertoires in COVID-19. For the study at large: Collection of acute and convalescent COVID-19 samples took place in the United States, Italy and Spain. Sources were T cells, B-cell-depleted T cells, or PBMCs; the material itself was cDNA or gDNA.

In the authors' workflow: Scientists estimated how many nucleated cells there were by amplifying reference gene primers. The method was immunoSEQ multiplex PCR; TCRdb's version includes in-frame clones alone and lacks a portion of them. V and J calls and clone size are given by that table; D and trimming were obtained from the DNA. The sample contains 20,000 to 30,000 clones, over 90% of which appear only once. V gave up 0 bases and J gave up 3 bases, with 12 bases separating them. This CDR3 has 16 residues. The sample taken for sequencing was peripheral blood. The gene calls are TRBV6-7 and TRBJ2-1; D gene ambiguous. TRBV6-7 has ORF status, its function being uncertain. This sequence originates from a human donor in a cohort sampled during active COVID-19. The CDR3 sequence is CASSYSVLGLYNEQFF. Here the CDR3 DNA reads TGTGCCAGCAGTTACTCTGTCTTGGGCCTCTACAATGAGCAGTTCTTC.